One and the same sample provided the 15 T cell receptor beta chains below, sequenced in a study of T-cell reconstitution after alpha-beta-depleted transplantation in children. The TCRbeta library was prepared with unique molecular identifiers. TCRdb re-analysed the PCR reads in MiXCR, keeping a single row per CDR3 protein. Of approximately 1,000,000 distinct CDR3 sequences in the sample, around 30% are singletons; the top ten hold roughly 31%. The sequenced sample was PBMCs, mostly from graft donor cells, obtained 360 days after TCRalphabeta/CD19-depleted stem cell transplant. Receptor source: a boy under three years old who had a stem cell transplant for SCID, so the T cells may come from the graft donor.

The V and J genes are TRBV20-1 and TRBJ2-1, with 14 bases aligning to TRBD2. This CDR3 comprises 16 residues. The germline CDR1 and CDR2 sequences are DFQATT and SNEGSKA (reference sequence). The J segment lost 2 bases and the V segment lost 8 bases, leaving 8 bases of the junction unmatched. CDR3 sequence: CSLTSGGARPYNEQFF. The CDR3 DNA reads TGCAGTCTGACTAGCGGGGGGGCCCGGCCCTACAATGAGCAGTTCTTC.

This clonotype showed up many times. The chain links TRBV12-3 or TRBV12-4 to TRBJ2-1; no clear D. Between the trimmed V and J ends, which lost 4 bases and 4 bases, there was a span of 14 bases. This CDR3 is built from 15 residues. CDR3 residues: CASSWVRAEYNEQFF. The CDR3 region has the DNA TGTGCCAGCAGTTGGGTCCGGGCGGAGTACAATGAGCAGTTCTTC.

This clonotype was found a few times. The chain uses TRBV29-1 and TRBJ1-3; the D is unclear. The V gene's germline CDR1 is SQVTM and CDR2 ANQGSEA. This CDR3 spans 14 amino acids. The ends were cut back, 4 bases at V and 2 bases at J, with 12 bases in the middle. CDR3 sequence (DNA): TGCAGCGTTGTAAAGGCGGACCCTGGAAACACCATATATTTT. The encoded protein is CSVVKADPGNTIYF.

This clonotype was picked up many times. The chain joins TRBV12-3 or TRBV12-4 to TRBJ2-3, with 7 bases lining up with TRBD1. This CDR3 spans 14 amino acids. V dropped 3 bases and J dropped 3; count of bases not matched to a gene: 3. CDR3 in amino acids: CASSFSRGTDTQYF. CDR3 coding DNA: TGTGCCAGCAGTTTCAGCAGGGGGACAGATACGCAGTATTTT.

This clonotype was detected only a few times. The chain joins TRBV11-2 to TRBJ2-1; the D gene is possibly TRBD2 (6 bases). The CDR3 contains 15 residues. Germline values: CDR1 SGHAT, CDR2 FQNNGV. The germline V and J ends were trimmed by 4 bases and 14 bases, with 24 bases remaining between them. The CDR3 sequence is CASSYNWEARAGKFF. CDR3 nucleotide sequence: TGTGCCAGCAGCTACAACTGGGAGGCCCGGGCCGGCAAGTTCTTC.

The V gene is TRBV2, the J gene TRBJ2-2; TRBD1 is a possible D gene (5 bases). There are 15 residues in the CDR3. The V gene's germline CDR1 is SNHLY and CDR2 FYNNEI. V lost 6 bases and J lost 5, with 16 bases in between. As DNA, the CDR3 is TGTGCCAGCAGGGGTCGCACAGGTGGGACCGGGGAGCTGTTTTTT. As protein: CASRGRTGGTGELFF.

In its sample, this clonotype was seen a few times. The chain joins TRBV6-1 to TRBJ2-5; 12 bases fit TRBD1. The CDR3 sequence is 15 residues long. Germline CDR1 is MNHNS and CDR2 is SASEGT. Trimming at V came to 5 bases and at J to 3 bases, leaving 4 bases not matched to a gene. CDR3 coding DNA: TGTGCCAGCAGTCGGGACAGGGGGCGCGAAGAGACCCAGTACTTC. Its protein is CASSRDRGREETQYF.

This sequence joins TRBV5-1 and TRBJ2-1, with unresolved D. This CDR3 spans 15 amino acids. V was trimmed by 0 bases and J by 3 bases, leaving 10 bases between them. Germline V lookup: CDR1 SGHRS, CDR2 YFSETQ. The CDR3 here is CASSLEETFYNEQFF. CDR3 DNA sequence: TGCGCCAGCAGCTTGGAGGAAACTTTCTACAATGAGCAGTTCTTC.

J is TRBJ2-3 and V is TRBV7-2; 7 nucleotides match TRBD1. After removal of 1 base from V and 2 bases from J, the junction contained 9 bases not matched to a gene. CDR1 and CDR2 from the germline V gene are SGHTA and FQGNSA. This CDR3 has 17 amino acids. The CDR3 DNA sequence: TGTGCCAGCAGCTTAGTCATCCGGACAGGATCCACAGATACGCAGTATTTT. Its translation is CASSLVIRTGSTDTQYF.

The chain combines TRBV4-1 with TRBJ1-2; D is uncertain. The CDR3 spans 15 residues. The germline V and J ends were trimmed by 2 bases and 8 bases, with 18 bases remaining between them. CDR1 and CDR2 (germline): MGHRA, YSYEKL. CDR3: CASSQPRLKIRGYTF. The CDR3 DNA sequence: TGCGCCAGCAGCCAACCCAGATTGAAAATCAGGGGCTACACCTTC.

The V gene is TRBV7-2, the J gene TRBJ2-2; no reliable D call. The germline V gene has CDR1 SGHTA and CDR2 FQGNSA. This CDR3 is built from 16 residues. The germline V and J ends were trimmed by 4 bases and 6 bases, with 18 bases remaining between them. CDR3 in amino acids: CASSSDSGPIPGELFF. The DNA of the CDR3 is TGTGCCAGCAGCTCAGACTCGGGTCCCATTCCCGGGGAGCTGTTTTTT.

The sample holds a few counts of this clonotype. The V gene is TRBV6-1, the J gene TRBJ2-5; a possible D gene is TRBD1 (6 bases). Trimming pared 6 bases from V and 3 bases from J, leaving 17 bases between. The CDR3 length is 15 residues. The germline V gene has CDR1 MNHNS and CDR2 SASEGT. The CDR3 spells CASRENPDRKETQYF. The CDR3 region has the DNA TGTGCCAGCAGAGAGAATCCGGACAGAAAAGAGACCCAGTACTTC.

V is TRBV6-2 or TRBV6-3 and J is TRBJ1-5; 9 bases agree with TRBD1. Per the germline V gene, CDR1 is MNHEY and CDR2 is SVGEGT. The CDR3 runs to 16 residues. V trimming: 3 bases; J trimming: 6 bases; junction bases outside the gene matches: 9. CDR3 sequence: CASSYGDREGSQPQHF. In DNA form, the CDR3 reads TGTGCCAGCAGTTATGGGGACAGGGAAGGGAGTCAGCCCCAGCATTTT.

This clonotype came up many times. The J gene is TRBJ2-2, the V gene TRBV3-1; perhaps TRBD2 as D (5 bases). This CDR3 comprises 15 residues. The germline V and J ends were trimmed by 3 bases and 2 bases, with 10 bases remaining between them. Germline assignment: CDR1 LGHDT and CDR2 YNNKEL (reference sequence). In nucleotides, the CDR3 is TGTGCCAGCAGCCAGGGGAGCGTAAACACCGGGGAGCTGTTTTTT. Protein sequence: CASSQGSVNTGELFF.

The chain recombines TRBV12-3 or TRBV12-4 with TRBJ2-3, with D unclear. This CDR3 spans 12 amino acids. V lost 6 bases to trimming and J lost 1 base, with 5 bases between them. The DNA for the CDR3 is TGTGCCAGCAGCGACGGCACAGATACGCAGTATTTT. Translation gives CASSDGTDTQYF.